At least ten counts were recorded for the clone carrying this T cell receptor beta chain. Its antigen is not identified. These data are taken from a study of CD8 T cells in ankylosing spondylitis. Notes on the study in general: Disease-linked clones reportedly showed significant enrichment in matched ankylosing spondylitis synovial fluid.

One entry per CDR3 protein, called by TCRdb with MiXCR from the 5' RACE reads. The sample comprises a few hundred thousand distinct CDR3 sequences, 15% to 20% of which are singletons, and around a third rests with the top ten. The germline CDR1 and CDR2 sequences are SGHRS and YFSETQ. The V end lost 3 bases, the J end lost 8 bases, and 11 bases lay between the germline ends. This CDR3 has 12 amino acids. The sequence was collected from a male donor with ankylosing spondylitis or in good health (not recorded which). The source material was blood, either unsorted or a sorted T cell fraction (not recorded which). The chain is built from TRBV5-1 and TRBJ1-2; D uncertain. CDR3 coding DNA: TGCGCCAGCAGCTCCGGACCCGAGGGCTACACCTTC. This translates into CASSSGPEGYTF.